This TCR beta chain was captured by sequencing in a study of blood T cell repertoires in COVID-19 (dated by TCRdb to 2018 to 2021). The study in broad terms: The collaborator samples originated in the United States, Italy and Spain and spanned the acute and convalescent phases of COVID-19. The material from the prospective study consisted of cDNA or gDNA derived from T cells, B-cell-depleted T cells, or PBMCs. Subjects who had been exposed to COVID-19, were actively infected with it, or had recovered from it provided the deeply sampled blood TCRbeta repertoires that made up the dataset. A freely available public database, intended as a resource for researchers studying the immune response to SARS-CoV-2, is where the repertoires were released. The samples were drawn from the first 160 participants of the ongoing ImmuneRACE study and from 1,200 or so subjects provided by 6 global collaborators. Sample metadata almost always included a de-identified subject ID, COVID-19 status, age in years and sex. HLA class I and class II types, where available, came from metadata supplied by the sample provider rather than from assay-based typing. The full study reports these points: How much clinical and demographic metadata was included differed by source and by participant, and the metadata was provided uncurated.

The cysteine opens and the phenylalanine closes a CDR3 of 13 amino acids. Of all the DNA, just the CDR3 is kept, 39 bases in frame from base 1. Reading the germline V gene gives CDR1 SGDLS and CDR2 YYNGEE. V is reduced by 0 bases and J by 8 bases, leaving a spacing of 11 bases between them. This clone has just a few counts. The clone's antigen remains unknown. Base qualities were left out, and no much larger clone turns up one base away. TCRbeta CDR3 regions were amplified from genomic DNA by means of the immunoSEQ Assay, a bias-controlled multiplex PCR. Concerning the study's data processing: The number of nucleated cells in each sample was estimated from the amplification of reference gene primers within the assay. To quantify the absolute abundance of each unique TCRbeta CDR3 rearrangement, sequence reads were collapsed and filtered. For each sample, productive Simpson clonality was calculated as the square root of Simpson's diversity index across productive rearrangements. Sourced from immuneACCESS, this table was stored by TCRdb with only in-frame sequences that have V and J called. A share of the clones is absent; for the studies checked, an unresolved V gene accounts for under half, and the remainder has no known explanation. V, J and clone size were drawn from that table, and D and trimming were deduced from the DNA. This sample comprises approximately 270,000 clones, about 86% of them detected only once. The top ten clones comprise 8.9% of the sample.

Whole blood was collected in K2EDTA tubes by collaborating institutions according to the institutions' own protocols. For TCRbeta analysis, collaborator samples were shipped as frozen whole blood, as isolated PBMCs, or as DNA extracted from either sample type. This clonotype was sampled from a man at least 80 years old with acute or convalescent COVID-19. The sequenced sample was peripheral blood. The chain is made from TRBV9 and TRBJ1-2; TRBD1 might be the D gene, on 5 matching bases. The CDR3 sequence is CASSVEGVGGYTF. The DNA sequence is as follows: TGTGCCAGCAGCGTAGAAGGGGTGGGAGGCTACACCTTC.